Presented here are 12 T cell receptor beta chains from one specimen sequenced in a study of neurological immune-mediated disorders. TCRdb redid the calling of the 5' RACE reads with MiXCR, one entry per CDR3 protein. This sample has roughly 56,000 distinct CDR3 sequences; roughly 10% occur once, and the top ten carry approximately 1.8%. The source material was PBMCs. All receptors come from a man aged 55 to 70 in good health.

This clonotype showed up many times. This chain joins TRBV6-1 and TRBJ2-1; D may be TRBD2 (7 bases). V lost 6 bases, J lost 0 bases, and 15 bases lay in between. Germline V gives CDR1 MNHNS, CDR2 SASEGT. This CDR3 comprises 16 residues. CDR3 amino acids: CASRPRGGVSYNEQFF. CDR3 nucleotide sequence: TGTGCCAGCAGGCCGAGGGGGGGGGTCTCCTACAATGAGCAGTTCTTC.

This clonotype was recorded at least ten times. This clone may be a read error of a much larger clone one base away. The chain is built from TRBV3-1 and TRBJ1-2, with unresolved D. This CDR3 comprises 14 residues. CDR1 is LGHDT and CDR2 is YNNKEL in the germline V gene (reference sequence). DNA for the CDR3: TGTGCCAGCAGCCTTTTGGGCCAGACGCATGGCGACACCTTC. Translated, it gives CASSLLGQTHGDTF.

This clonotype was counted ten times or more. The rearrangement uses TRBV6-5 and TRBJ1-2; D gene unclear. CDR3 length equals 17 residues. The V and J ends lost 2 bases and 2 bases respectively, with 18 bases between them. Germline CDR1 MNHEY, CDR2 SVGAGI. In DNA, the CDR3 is TGTGCCAGCAGTTACCCGCCTGGAGCGTACGGGAACTATGGCTACACCTTC. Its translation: CASSYPPGAYGNYGYTF.

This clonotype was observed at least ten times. CDR3 residues: CASSLQGQGRNTEAFF. CDR3 DNA sequence: TGCGCCAGCAGCCTGCAAGGTCAGGGGCGGAACACTGAAGCTTTCTTT. This chain connects TRBV5-1 to TRBJ1-1; D may be TRBD1 (6 bases). This CDR3 has 16 amino acids. The V gene lost 4 bases and the J gene lost 1 base, with 17 bases spanning the gap. Germline values: CDR1 SGHRS, CDR2 YFSETQ. Looking up the rest from reference TRBV5-1 and TRBJ1-1 gives the full variable domain: KAGVTQTPRYLIKTRGQQVTLSCSPISGHRSVSWYQQTPGQGLQFLFEYFSETQRNKGNFPGRFSGRQFSNSRSEMNVSTLELGDSALYLCASSLQGQGRNTEAFFGQGTRLTVV.

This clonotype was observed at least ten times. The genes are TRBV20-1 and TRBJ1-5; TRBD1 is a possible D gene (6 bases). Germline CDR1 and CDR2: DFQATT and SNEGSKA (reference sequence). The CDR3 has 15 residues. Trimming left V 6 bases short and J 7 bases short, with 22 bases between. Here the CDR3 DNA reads TGCAGTGCGGTCGGACAGCAACAGGGCATCCAGCCCCAGCATTTT. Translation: CSAVGQQQGIQPQHF.

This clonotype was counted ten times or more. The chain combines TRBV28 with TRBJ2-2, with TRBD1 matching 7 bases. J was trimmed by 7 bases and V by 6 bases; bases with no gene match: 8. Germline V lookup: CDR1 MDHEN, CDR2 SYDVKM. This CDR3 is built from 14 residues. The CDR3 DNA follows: TGTGCCAGCAGCCCCGCAGACAGGGACGGGGAGCTGTTTTTT. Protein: CASSPADRDGELFF.

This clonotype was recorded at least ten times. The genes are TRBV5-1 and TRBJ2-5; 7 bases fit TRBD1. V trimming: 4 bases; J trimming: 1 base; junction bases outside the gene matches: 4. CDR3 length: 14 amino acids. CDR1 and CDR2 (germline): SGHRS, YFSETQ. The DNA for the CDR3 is TGCGCCAGCAGCGCAGGACAGGCCCAAGAGACCCAGTACTTC. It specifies CASSAGQAQETQYF.

Written as DNA, the CDR3 is TGTGCCACCGGGACGACGAACACCGGGGAGCTGTTTTTT. Amino acid sequence: CATGTTNTGELFF. The rearrangement uses TRBV24-1 and TRBJ2-2, with D tentatively TRBD1 or TRBD2 (5 bases each). Between the trimmed V and J ends, which lost 9 bases and 0 bases, there was a span of 7 bases. Germline CDR1 reads KGHDR; CDR2 reads SFDVKD. This CDR3 comprises 13 residues.

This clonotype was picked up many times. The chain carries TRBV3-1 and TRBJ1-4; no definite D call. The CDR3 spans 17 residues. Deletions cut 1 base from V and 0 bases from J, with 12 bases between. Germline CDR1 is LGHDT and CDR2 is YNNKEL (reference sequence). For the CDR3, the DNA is TGTGCCAGCAGCCAAGGAAACGGCGGAGCAACTAATGAAAAACTGTTTTTT. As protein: CASSQGNGGATNEKLFF. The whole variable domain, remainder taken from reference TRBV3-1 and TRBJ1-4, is DTAVSQTPKYLVTQMGNDKSIKCEQNLGHDTMYWYKQDSKKFLKIMFSYNNKELIINETVPNRFSPKSPDKAHLNLHINSLELGDSAVYFCASSQGNGGATNEKLFFGSGTQLSVL.

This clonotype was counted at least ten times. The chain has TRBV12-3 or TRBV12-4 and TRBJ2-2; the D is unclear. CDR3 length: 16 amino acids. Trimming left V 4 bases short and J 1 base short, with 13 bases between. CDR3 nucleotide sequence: TGTGCCAGCAGTTCCCGACCCGGCGGGAACACCGGGGAGCTGTTTTTT. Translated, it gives CASSSRPGGNTGELFF.

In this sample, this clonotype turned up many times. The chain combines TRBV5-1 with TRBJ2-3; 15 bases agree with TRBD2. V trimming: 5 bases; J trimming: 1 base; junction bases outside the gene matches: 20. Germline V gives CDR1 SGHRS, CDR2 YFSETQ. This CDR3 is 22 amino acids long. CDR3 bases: TGCGCCAGCAGTTCGAGGACTCCGGGACTAGCGGGGGGACGTCCGGGCACAGATACGCAGTATTTT. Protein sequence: CASSSRTPGLAGGRPGTDTQYF.

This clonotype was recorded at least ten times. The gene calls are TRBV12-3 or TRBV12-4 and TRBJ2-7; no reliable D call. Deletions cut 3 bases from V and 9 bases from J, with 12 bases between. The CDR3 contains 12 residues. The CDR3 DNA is TGTGCCAGCAGTTTGGAACTACTAACGCAGTACTTC. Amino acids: CASSLELLTQYF.